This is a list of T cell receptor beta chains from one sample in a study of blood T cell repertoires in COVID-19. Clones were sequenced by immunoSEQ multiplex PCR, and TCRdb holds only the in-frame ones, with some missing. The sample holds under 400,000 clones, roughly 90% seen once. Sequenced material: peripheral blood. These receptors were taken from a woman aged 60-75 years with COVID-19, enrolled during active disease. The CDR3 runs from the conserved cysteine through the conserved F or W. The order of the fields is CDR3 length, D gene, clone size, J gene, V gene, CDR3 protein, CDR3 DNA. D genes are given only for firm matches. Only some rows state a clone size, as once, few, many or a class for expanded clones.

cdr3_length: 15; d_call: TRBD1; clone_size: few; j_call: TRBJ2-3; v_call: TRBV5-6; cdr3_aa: CASSGWTGRRGTQYF; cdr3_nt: TGTGCCAGCAGCGGGTGGACAGGGCGAAGGGGTACGCAGTATTTT
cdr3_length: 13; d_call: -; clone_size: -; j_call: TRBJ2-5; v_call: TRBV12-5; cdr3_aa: CASGLAGRETQYF; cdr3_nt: TGTGCTAGTGGTTTGGCGGGGAGAGAGACCCAGTACTTC
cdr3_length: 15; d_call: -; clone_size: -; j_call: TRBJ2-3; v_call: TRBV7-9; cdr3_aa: CASSRLVRDTDTQYF; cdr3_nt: TGTGCCAGCAGCCGACTCGTGCGGGACACAGATACGCAGTATTTT
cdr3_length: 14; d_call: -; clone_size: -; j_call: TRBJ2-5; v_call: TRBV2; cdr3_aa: CASSEVRATETQYF; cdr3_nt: TGTGCCAGCAGTGAAGTCAGGGCGACGGAGACCCAGTACTTC
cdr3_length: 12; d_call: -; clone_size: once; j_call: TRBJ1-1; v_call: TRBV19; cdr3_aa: CASNSDNRKAFF; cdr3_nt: TGTGCCAGTAATAGCGACAATCGCAAAGCTTTCTTT
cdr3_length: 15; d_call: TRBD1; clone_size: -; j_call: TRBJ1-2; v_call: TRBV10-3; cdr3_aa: CAISEGQGINYGYTF; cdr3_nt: TGTGCCATCAGTGAGGGACAGGGGATAAACTATGGCTACACCTTC
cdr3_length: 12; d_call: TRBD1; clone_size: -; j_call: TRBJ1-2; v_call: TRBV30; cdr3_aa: CAGDRGNYGYTF; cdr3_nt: TGTGCCGGGGACAGGGGAAACTATGGCTACACCTTC
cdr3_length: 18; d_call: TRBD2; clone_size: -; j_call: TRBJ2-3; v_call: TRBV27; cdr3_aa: CASSLIITGTSGTDTQYF; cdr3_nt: TGTGCCAGCAGTTTAATAATAACCGGGACTAGCGGCACAGATACGCAGTATTTT
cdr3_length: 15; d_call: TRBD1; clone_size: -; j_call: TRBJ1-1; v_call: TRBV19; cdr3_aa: CASGEEGAGNTEAFF; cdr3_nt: TGTGCCAGCGGAGAGGAGGGGGCGGGGAACACTGAAGCTTTCTTT
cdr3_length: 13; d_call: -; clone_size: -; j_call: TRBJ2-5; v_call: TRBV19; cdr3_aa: CASSIEVTKTQYF; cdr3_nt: TGTGCCAGTAGTATTGAGGTCACCAAGACCCAGTACTTC
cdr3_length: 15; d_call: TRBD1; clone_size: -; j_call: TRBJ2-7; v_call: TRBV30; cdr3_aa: CAWSRGQVISYEQYF; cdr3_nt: TGTGCCTGGAGTAGGGGACAGGTAATCTCCTACGAGCAGTACTTC
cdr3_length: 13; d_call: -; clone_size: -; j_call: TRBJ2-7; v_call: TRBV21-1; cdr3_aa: CASSRDRAYEQYF; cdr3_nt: TGTGCCAGCAGCAGGGACAGAGCCTACGAGCAGTACTTC
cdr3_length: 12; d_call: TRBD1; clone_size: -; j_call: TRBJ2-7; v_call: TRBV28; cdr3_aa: CASSWTGDEQYF; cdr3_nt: TGTGCCAGCAGTTGGACAGGGGACGAGCAGTACTTC
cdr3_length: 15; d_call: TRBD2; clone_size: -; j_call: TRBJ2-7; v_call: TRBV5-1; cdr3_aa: CASSLERGGSYEQYF; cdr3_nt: TGCGCCAGCAGCTTGGAGCGGGGGGGATCCTACGAGCAGTACTTC
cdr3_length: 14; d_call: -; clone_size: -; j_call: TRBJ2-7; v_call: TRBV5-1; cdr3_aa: CASSSSPSSYEQYF; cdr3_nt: TGCGCCAGCAGCTCTTCCCCGAGCTCCTACGAGCAGTACTTC
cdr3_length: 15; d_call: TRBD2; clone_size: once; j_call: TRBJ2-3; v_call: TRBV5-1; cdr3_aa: CASSTGLAGTDTQYF; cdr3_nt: TGCGCCAGCAGCACGGGACTAGCGGGGACAGATACGCAGTATTTT
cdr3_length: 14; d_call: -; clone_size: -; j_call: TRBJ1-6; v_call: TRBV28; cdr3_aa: CASSSGQLNSPLHF; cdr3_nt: TGTGCCAGCAGTTCTGGACAGCTTAATTCACCCCTCCACTTT
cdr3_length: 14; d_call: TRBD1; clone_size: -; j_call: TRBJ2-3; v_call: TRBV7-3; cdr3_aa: CASSLTGKADTQYF; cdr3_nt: TGTGCCAGCAGCCTGACAGGGAAGGCAGATACGCAGTATTTT
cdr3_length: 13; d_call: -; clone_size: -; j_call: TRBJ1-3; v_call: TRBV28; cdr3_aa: CASRDISGNTIYF; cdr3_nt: TGTGCCAGCAGGGACATCTCTGGAAACACCATATATTTT
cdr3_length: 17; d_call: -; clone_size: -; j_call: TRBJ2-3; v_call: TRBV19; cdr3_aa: CASSIVRGGLPTDTQYF; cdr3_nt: TGTGCCAGTAGTATAGTGCGCGGGGGCCTTCCCACAGATACGCAGTATTTT
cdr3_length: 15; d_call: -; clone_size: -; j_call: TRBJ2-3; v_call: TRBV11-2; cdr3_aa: CASSLSTVNTDTQYF; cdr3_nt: TGTGCCAGCAGCTTAAGTACAGTAAACACAGATACGCAGTATTTT
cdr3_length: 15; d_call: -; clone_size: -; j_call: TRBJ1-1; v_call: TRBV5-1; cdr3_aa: CASSTEGLLVSEAFF; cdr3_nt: TGCGCCAGCAGCACGGAGGGGCTATTGGTATCTGAAGCTTTCTTT
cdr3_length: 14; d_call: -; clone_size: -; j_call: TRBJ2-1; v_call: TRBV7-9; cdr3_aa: CASSFETTGNEQFF; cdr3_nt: TGTGCCAGCAGCTTTGAGACGACGGGGAATGAGCAGTTCTTC
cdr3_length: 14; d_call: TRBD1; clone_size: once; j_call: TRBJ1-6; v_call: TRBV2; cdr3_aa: CASSRTGDNSPLHF; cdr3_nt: TGTGCCAGCAGTCGGACAGGGGATAATTCACCCCTCCACTTT
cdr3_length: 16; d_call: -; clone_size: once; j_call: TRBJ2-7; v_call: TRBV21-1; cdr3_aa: CASSKGTGEINYEQYF; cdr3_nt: TGTGCCAGCAGCAAAGGGACAGGGGAAATCAACTACGAGCAGTACTTC
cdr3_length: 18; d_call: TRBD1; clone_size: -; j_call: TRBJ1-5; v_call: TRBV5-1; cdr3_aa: CASSLEDPGTGSNQPQHF; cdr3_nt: TGCGCCAGCAGCTTGGAGGATCCCGGGACAGGGAGCAATCAGCCCCAGCATTTT
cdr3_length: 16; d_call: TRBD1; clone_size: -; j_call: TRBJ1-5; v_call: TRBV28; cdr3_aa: CASSPQWTGPEQPQHF; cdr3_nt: TGTGCCAGCAGTCCCCAGTGGACAGGACCCGAACAGCCCCAGCATTTT
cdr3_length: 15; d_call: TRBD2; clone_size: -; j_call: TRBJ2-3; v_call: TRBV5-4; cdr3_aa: CASSLGLAFSDTQYF; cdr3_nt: TGTGCCAGCAGCTTGGGACTAGCGTTTTCTGATACGCAGTATTTT
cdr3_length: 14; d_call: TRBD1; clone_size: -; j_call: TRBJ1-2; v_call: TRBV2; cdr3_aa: CASSQTTGGGGYTF; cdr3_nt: TGTGCCAGCAGTCAAACGACAGGGGGCGGCGGCTACACCTTC
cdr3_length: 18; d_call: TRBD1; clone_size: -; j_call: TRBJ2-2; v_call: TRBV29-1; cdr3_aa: CSVSGLWSRGTGTGELFF; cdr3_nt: TGCAGCGTTTCTGGTTTATGGTCCAGGGGGACGGGCACCGGGGAGCTGTTTTTT
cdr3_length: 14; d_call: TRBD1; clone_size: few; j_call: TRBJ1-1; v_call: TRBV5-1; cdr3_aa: CASRAGTANTEAFF; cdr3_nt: TGCGCCAGCAGGGCCGGGACAGCGAACACTGAAGCTTTCTTT
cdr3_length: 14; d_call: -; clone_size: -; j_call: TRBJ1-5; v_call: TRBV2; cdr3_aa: CASSGGTSSQPQHF; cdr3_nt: TGTGCCAGCAGTGGTGGCACGTCAAGTCAGCCCCAGCATTTT
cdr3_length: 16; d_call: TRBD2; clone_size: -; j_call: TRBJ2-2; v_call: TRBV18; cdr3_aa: CASSPPYVAGTGELFF; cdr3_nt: TGTGCCAGCTCACCACCATATGTAGCGGGGACCGGGGAGCTGTTTTTT
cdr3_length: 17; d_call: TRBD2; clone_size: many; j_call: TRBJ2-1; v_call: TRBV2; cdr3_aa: CASSEMSSGGAYNEQFF; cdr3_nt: TGTGCCAGCAGTGAGATGTCTAGCGGGGGGGCCTACAATGAGCAGTTCTTC
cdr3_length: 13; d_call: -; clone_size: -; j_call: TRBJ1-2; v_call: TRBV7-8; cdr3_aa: CASSLAQYYGYTF; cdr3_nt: TGTGCCAGCAGCTTAGCCCAGTACTATGGCTACACCTTC
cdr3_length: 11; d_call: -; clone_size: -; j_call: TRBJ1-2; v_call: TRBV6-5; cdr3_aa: CASSSGVSYTF; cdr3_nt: TGTGCCAGCAGTTCGGGGGTTAGCTACACCTTC
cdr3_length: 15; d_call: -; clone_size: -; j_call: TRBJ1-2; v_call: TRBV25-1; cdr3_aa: CASSELGGQAWGYTF; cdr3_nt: TGTGCCAGCAGTGAACTGGGGGGTCAGGCCTGGGGCTACACCTTC
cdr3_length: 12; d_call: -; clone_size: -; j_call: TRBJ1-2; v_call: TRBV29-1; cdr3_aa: CSVPTPIEGYTF; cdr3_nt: TGCAGCGTCCCCACGCCGATCGAGGGCTACACCTTC